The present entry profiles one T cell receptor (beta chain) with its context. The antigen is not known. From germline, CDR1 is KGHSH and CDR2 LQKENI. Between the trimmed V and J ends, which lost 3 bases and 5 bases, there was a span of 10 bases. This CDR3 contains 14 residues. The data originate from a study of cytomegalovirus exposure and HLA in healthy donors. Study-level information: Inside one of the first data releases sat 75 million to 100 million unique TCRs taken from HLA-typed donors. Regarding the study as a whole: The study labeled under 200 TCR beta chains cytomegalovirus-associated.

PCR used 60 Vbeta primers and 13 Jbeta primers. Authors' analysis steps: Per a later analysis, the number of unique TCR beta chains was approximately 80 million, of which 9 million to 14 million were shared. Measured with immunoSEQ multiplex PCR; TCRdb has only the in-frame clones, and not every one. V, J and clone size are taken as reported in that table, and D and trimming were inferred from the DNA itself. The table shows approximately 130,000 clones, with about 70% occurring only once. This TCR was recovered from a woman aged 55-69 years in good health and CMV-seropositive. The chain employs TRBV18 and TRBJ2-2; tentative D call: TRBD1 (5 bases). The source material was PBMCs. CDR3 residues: CASSPSDSTGELFF. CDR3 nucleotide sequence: TGTGCCAGCTCACCGTCAGACAGTACCGGGGAGCTGTTTTTT.